The 14 T cell receptor beta chains below all came from one sample that was sequenced in a study of blood T cell repertoires in COVID-19. The protocol was immunoSEQ multiplex PCR, while the TCRdb copy is restricted to in-frame clones and leaves out a portion. The table records 300,000 to 400,000 clones, about 88% of them present only once. The sample consisted of peripheral blood. Receptor source: a human donor in a cohort sampled during active COVID-19.

The J gene is TRBJ1-5, the V gene TRBV21-1; TRBD1 is taken as the D call from the table, unchecked against the DNA. TRBV21-1 constitutes a pseudogene. The CDR3 runs to 14 residues. For the CDR3, the DNA is TGTGCCAGCAGCAATAGACACCAGGATCAGCCCCAGCATTTT. Amino acids: CASSNRHQDQPQHF.

The CDR3 sequence is CASSMFVQGAFYNEQFF. CDR3 sequence (DNA): TGTGCCAGTAGTATGTTTGTGCAGGGGGCCTTTTACAATGAGCAGTTCTTC. The genes are TRBV19 and TRBJ2-1, with 8 bases that match TRBD1. The CDR3 is 17 amino acids. With 3 bases clipped from V and 4 bases from J, the junction kept 11 bases outside the gene matches. Germline lookup yields CDR1 LNHDA and CDR2 SQIVND (reference sequence). Looking up the rest from reference TRBV19 and TRBJ2-1 gives the full variable domain: DGGITQSPKYLFRKEGQNVTLSCEQNLNHDAMYWYRQDPGQGLRLIYYSQIVNDFQKGDIAEGYSVSREKKESFPLTVTSAQKNPTAFYLCASSMFVQGAFYNEQFFGPGTRLTVL.

The chain has TRBV5-6 and TRBJ1-2; D gene uncertain. The CDR3 sequence is 16 residues long. V lost 0 bases and J 3 bases, leaving 15 bases between the germline ends. The germline V gene has CDR1 SGHDT and CDR2 YYEEEE. DNA of the CDR3: TGTGCCAGCAGCTTGGCGGCGGCCCTTACTCACTATGGCTACACCTTC. Its protein is CASSLAAALTHYGYTF.

This chain connects TRBV13 to TRBJ1-2, with 11 bases lining up with TRBD1. The CDR3 sequence is 13 residues long. V shed 4 bases and J 8 bases; nucleotides not matched to a gene: 3. Germline V gene lookup returns CDR1 PRHDT and CDR2 FYEKMQ (reference sequence). The CDR3, as DNA: TGTGCCAGCAGCTCAAGGACAGGGGGCGGCTACACCTTC. This sequence encodes CASSSRTGGGYTF. The whole variable domain, filled in from reference TRBV13 and TRBJ1-2, reads AAGVIQSPRHLIKEKRETATLKCYPIPRHDTVYWYQQGPGQDPQFLISFYEKMQSDKGSIPDRFSAQQFSDYHSELNMSSLELGDSALYFCASSSRTGGGYTFGSGTRLTVV.

This clone has only one observation. The V gene is TRBV5-5, the J gene TRBJ1-4, with D possibly TRBD1 on 6 matching bases. V was trimmed by 0 bases and J by 8 bases, leaving 14 bases between them. From germline, CDR1 is SGHKS and CDR2 YYEKEE (reference sequence). The CDR3 consists of 15 residues. The CDR3 here is CASSLAGGRTEKLFF. CDR3 nucleotide sequence: TGTGCCAGCAGCTTGGCCGGGGGGCGCACGGAAAAACTGTTTTTT.

This clone was detected only once. V gene TRBV19 combines with J gene TRBJ1-2; no clear D gene. V lost 2 bases to trimming and J lost 2 bases, with 15 bases between them. The CDR3 has 16 residues. From germline, CDR1 is LNHDA and CDR2 SQIVND (reference sequence). The CDR3 protein is CASSIREARRNYGYTF. The CDR3, as DNA: TGTGCCAGTAGTATAAGGGAGGCCCGGAGGAACTATGGCTACACCTTC. Full variable domain (rest looked up from reference TRBV19 and TRBJ1-2): DGGITQSPKYLFRKEGQNVTLSCEQNLNHDAMYWYRQDPGQGLRLIYYSQIVNDFQKGDIAEGYSVSREKKESFPLTVTSAQKNPTAFYLCASSIREARRNYGYTFGSGTRLTVV.

The chain carries TRBV4-1 and TRBJ2-3; perhaps TRBD1 as D (5 bases). Trimming stripped 1 base from V and 3 bases from J, with 8 bases between. This CDR3 is 14 amino acids long. The V gene's germline CDR1 is MGHRA and CDR2 YSYEKL. In DNA form, the CDR3 reads TGCGCCAGCAGCCAAGGGGGCGAAACAGATACGCAGTATTTT. Its translation is CASSQGGETDTQYF.

The CDR3 region is CASKLSGTSTDTQYF. The CDR3 coding sequence is TGTGCCAGCAAGCTGAGCGGGACTAGCACAGATACGCAGTATTTT. The chain recombines TRBV19 with TRBJ2-3, with TRBD2 matching 7 bases. V dropped 9 bases and J dropped 0; count of bases not matched to a gene: 9. CDR3 length equals 15 residues. Per the germline V gene, CDR1 is LNHDA and CDR2 is SQIVND (reference sequence).

In this sample, this clone turned up a few times. The chain has TRBV5-1 and TRBJ2-5, with TRBD2 matching over 7 bases. The length of the CDR3 is 14 residues. Per germline, CDR1 SGHRS and CDR2 YFSETQ. V shed 1 base and J 3 bases; nucleotides not matched to a gene: 3. The CDR3: CASSLRGVKETQYF. For the CDR3, the DNA is TGCGCCAGCAGCTTGCGGGGGGTAAAAGAGACCCAGTACTTC.

This clone showed up just once. Written as DNA, the CDR3 is TGCGCCAGCAGCTCCGGACTAGCGGGGGGCATGACAGATACGCAGTATTTT. Its protein product is CASSSGLAGGMTDTQYF. This sequence joins TRBV5-1 and TRBJ2-3; 14 nucleotides line up with TRBD2. Looked up from germline, CDR1 is SGHRS and CDR2 is YFSETQ. J was trimmed by 3 bases and V by 3 bases; bases with no gene match: 6. This CDR3 is built from 17 residues. Filled out from reference TRBV5-1 and TRBJ2-3, the complete variable domain reads KAGVTQTPRYLIKTRGQQVTLSCSPISGHRSVSWYQQTPGQGLQFLFEYFSETQRNKGNFPGRFSGRQFSNSRSEMNVSTLELGDSALYLCASSSGLAGGMTDTQYFGPGTRLTVL.

The chain employs TRBV30 and TRBJ2-7; 7 nucleotides match TRBD1. Germline CDR1 is GTSNPN and CDR2 is SVGIG (reference sequence). V gave up 2 bases and J gave up 5 bases; unmatched junction bases: 9. The CDR3 consists of 14 residues. The CDR3 loop is CAWSILTGFDEQYF. The CDR3, as DNA: TGTGCCTGGAGTATCTTGACAGGGTTCGACGAGCAGTACTTC.

This chain joins TRBV28 and TRBJ2-7, with 7 bases lining up with TRBD2. There are 15 residues in the CDR3. V was clipped by 3 bases and J by 0 bases; unmatched bases: 5. CDR1 and CDR2 from the germline V gene are MDHEN and SYDVKM. The CDR3 here is CASSLHLAVSYEQYF. CDR3 DNA: TGTGCCAGCAGTTTGCACCTAGCGGTCTCCTACGAGCAGTACTTC.

This clone was found a few times. J is TRBJ1-2 and V is TRBV4-2; TRBD1 might be the D (6 bases). This CDR3 contains 14 residues. Trimming shortened V by 2 bases and J by 2 bases, and 9 bases separated the two germline ends. Germline values: CDR1 LGHNA, CDR2 YNFKEQ. CDR3 loop: CASSQRGGNYGYTF. The CDR3 nucleotides are TGTGCCAGCAGCCAAAGGGGGGGAAACTATGGCTACACCTTC.

The gene calls are TRBV19 and TRBJ2-1; perhaps TRBD1 as D (5 bases). This CDR3 has 11 residues. V lost 9 bases, J lost 3 bases, and 6 bases lay in between. Germline V CDR1 and CDR2: LNHDA, SQIVND (reference sequence). In DNA form, the CDR3 reads TGTGCCAGCGGACACTACAATGAGCAGTTCTTC. This codes for CASGHYNEQFF.